One and the same sample provided the 29 T cell receptor beta chains below, sequenced in a study of blood T cells in healthy people across ages. Using a J-beta primer mix together with a sample-barcoded 5' primer, a second PCR was run for roughly 7 to 12 cycles. MiXCR, run by TCRdb on the 5' RACE reads, gives a single entry per CDR3 protein. The sample consists of 800,000 to 950,000 distinct CDR3 sequences, under 50% of them appearing once. The sequenced sample consisted of blood. These receptor sequences come from a man aged 25 to 45 in good health.

The chain couples TRBV7-9 to TRBJ2-7, with unresolved D. The CDR3 has 16 amino acids. Deletions cut 5 bases from V and 4 bases from J, with 21 bases between. Germline CDR1 SEHNR, CDR2 FQNEAQ (reference sequence). The CDR3 nucleotides are TGTGCCAGCAGCCCAGAAGGCCTCATCGGTTATTACGAGCAGTACTTC. As protein: CASSPEGLIGYYEQYF.

The chain's CDR3 is CSARDLFGGGVGYTF. The CDR3 DNA is TGCAGTGCTAGAGATCTCTTCGGAGGCGGTGTGGGCTACACCTTC. This chain connects TRBV20-1 to TRBJ1-2; D unresolved. Per germline, CDR1 DFQATT and CDR2 SNEGSKA (reference sequence). This CDR3 is built from 15 residues. The V end was cut by 0 bases, the J end by 8 bases, with 19 bases between.

This chain connects TRBV6-1 to TRBJ2-5, with 10 bases that match TRBD2. The CDR3 contains 15 residues. Germline assignment: CDR1 MNHNS and CDR2 SASEGT. V lost 6 bases and J lost 2; bases outside the gene matches: 6. CDR3 nucleotide sequence: TGTGCCAGCAGGGGGATACTAGCGGGGCAAGAGACCCAGTACTTC. Translation gives CASRGILAGQETQYF.

V and J are TRBV7-9 and TRBJ2-3, with TRBD2 as a possible D gene (9 bases). The ends were cut back, 5 bases at V and 4 bases at J, with 28 bases in the middle. The CDR3 sequence is 19 residues long. Germline V gene data show CDR1 as SEHNR and CDR2 as FQNEAQ (reference sequence). The CDR3 nucleotides are TGTGCCAGCAGCAGAACAGGGGGACTAGCCAAAAGTAGCGCAGATACGCAGTATTTT. Its translation is CASSRTGGLAKSSADTQYF.

A note on this clonotype: One end of the junction fails to match germline, which may point to a read error. The chain couples TRBV7-9 to TRBJ1-4, with 8 bases aligning to TRBD1. The CDR3 length is 15 residues. Germline values: CDR1 SEHNR, CDR2 FQNEAQ (reference sequence). The CDR3 sequence: CAGSSATGAGEKLFF. The CDR3 nucleotides are TGTGCCGGCAGCTCCGCGACAGGGGCGGGGGAAAAACTGTTTTTT.

The genes are TRBV11-3 and TRBJ1-2, with unresolved D. CDR3 length: 14 amino acids. Germline lookup yields CDR1 SGHNT and CDR2 YENEEA. Trimming took off 5 bases at V and 2 bases at J, with 12 bases between the two ends. The CDR3 DNA follows: TGTGCCAGCAGCCCCCGGGCGCAGAACTATGGCTACACCTTC. Translation: CASSPRAQNYGYTF.

This clonotype appeared a few times. The genes are TRBV20-1 and TRBJ2-3, with 9 bases that match TRBD2. V gave up 1 base and J gave up 2 bases; unmatched junction bases: 4. CDR1 and CDR2 (germline): DFQATT, SNEGSKA (reference sequence). This CDR3 is 15 amino acids long. In DNA form, the CDR3 reads TGCAGTGCTAGAGCAGCGGGGGGTAACACAGATACGCAGTATTTT. It codes for CSARAAGGNTDTQYF.

The chain employs TRBV20-1 and TRBJ2-3; D gene unclear. This CDR3 is 14 amino acids long. The germline V gene has CDR1 DFQATT and CDR2 SNEGSKA (reference sequence). The CDR3 sequence: CSAPPAVLVDTQYF. The CDR3 bases are TGCAGCGCGCCCCCGGCAGTGTTGGTAGATACGCAGTATTTT.

The chain has TRBV29-1 and TRBJ2-7; either TRBD1 or TRBD2 may fit D (5 bases each). CDR1 SQVTM and CDR2 ANQGSEA come from the germline V gene. The length of the CDR3 is 14 residues. Trimming took 5 bases from V and 0 from J, leaving 14 bases between them. The CDR3 loop is CSVSRGASSYEQYF. DNA for the CDR3: TGCAGCGTTTCCCGGGGCGCGAGCTCCTACGAGCAGTACTTC.

This chain links TRBV6-6 with TRBJ1-4, with 8 bases lining up with TRBD1. The V gene end was trimmed by 6 bases and the J gene end by 8 bases; junction bases not matched to a gene: 8. Per germline, CDR1 MNHNY and CDR2 SVGAGI (reference sequence). CDR3 length: 14 residues. The CDR3 spells CASRLTGGREKLFF. CDR3 DNA sequence: TGTGCCAGCAGATTAACAGGGGGACGCGAAAAACTGTTTTTT.

This chain connects TRBV5-1 to TRBJ2-1; a weak D match, TRBD2 (5 bases). The CDR3 totals 15 residues. The V end lost 0 bases, the J end lost 5 bases, and 12 bases lay between the germline ends. The germline gives CDR1 SGHRS, CDR2 YFSETQ. The DNA for the CDR3 is TGCGCCAGCAGCTTGGATGCTAGCCGGGACAATGAGCAGTTCTTC. It codes for CASSLDASRDNEQFF.

This clonotype was picked up many times. The chain uses TRBV4-3 and TRBJ2-1; D may be TRBD1 (6 bases). CDR1 LGHNA and CDR2 YSLEER come from the germline V gene. The CDR3 length is 14 residues. V was shortened by 1 base and J by 6 bases, with 10 bases between the two germline ends. This chain's CDR3 is CASSQGQVLNEQFF. The CDR3, as DNA: TGCGCCAGCAGCCAAGGACAGGTGCTCAATGAGCAGTTCTTC.

The CDR3 coding sequence is TGTGCCAGCAGCGACGGGGTAGGGCAGTACTTC. Translating it yields CASSDGVGQYF. V usage is TRBV6-5 and J usage is TRBJ2-7; perhaps TRBD2 as D (5 bases). The V gene lost 6 bases and the J gene lost 9 bases, with 12 bases spanning the gap. CDR3 length equals 11 residues. The germline CDR1 and CDR2 sequences are MNHEY and SVGAGI.

This chain uses TRBV29-1 with TRBJ1-2; no clear D gene. Germline values: CDR1 SQVTM, CDR2 ANQGSEA. This CDR3 contains 11 residues. With 4 bases removed from V and 8 bases from J, the gap between germline ends came to 11 bases. This CDR3 reads CSVAKGGGYTF. CDR3 coding DNA: TGCAGCGTTGCCAAGGGAGGAGGCTACACCTTC.

A few counts support this clonotype. The genes are TRBV4-1 and TRBJ2-1, with TRBD2 identical over 11 bases. V trimming: 1 base; J trimming: 8 bases; junction bases outside the gene matches: 7. The CDR3 runs to 16 residues. Germline lookup yields CDR1 MGHRA and CDR2 YSYEKL. The CDR3 bases are TGCGCCAGCAGCCAAGTAGCGGGGGGGGTTCTTGATGAGCAGTTCTTC. Protein product: CASSQVAGGVLDEQFF.

This clonotype was recorded a few times. The rearrangement links TRBV4-1 to TRBJ2-7, with D perhaps matching TRBD1 or TRBD2 (5 bases each). Trimming took off 1 base at V and 3 bases at J, with 13 bases between the two ends. Germline CDR1 reads MGHRA; CDR2 reads YSYEKL. CDR3 length equals 15 residues. The CDR3 reads CASSQVGSGGYEQYF. In nucleotides, the CDR3 is TGCGCCAGCAGCCAAGTGGGGAGTGGGGGCTACGAGCAGTACTTC.

The chain carries TRBV7-8 and TRBJ2-5; D is unresolved. This CDR3 is 12 amino acids long. Germline V gene lookup returns CDR1 SGHVS and CDR2 FQNEAQ. Trimming removed 6 bases from V and 12 bases from J, with 17 bases in between. CDR3 bases: TGTGCCAGCAGTATCAATCTCCTTCCGGAGTACTTC. As protein: CASSINLLPEYF.

The V gene is TRBV6-1, the J gene TRBJ2-1, with 11 bases matching TRBD2. V was clipped by 5 bases and J by 2 bases; unmatched bases: 5. CDR3 length: 16 residues. Germline V gene lookup returns CDR1 MNHNS and CDR2 SASEGT. The CDR3 sequence is CASSTLAGGTYNEQFF. The CDR3 DNA reads TGTGCCAGCAGTACATTAGCGGGGGGGACCTACAATGAGCAGTTCTTC.

This sequence joins TRBV7-8 and TRBJ2-4; unclear D gene. The DNA end is more similar to TRBJ2-7, so the J call may be wrong. The germline V gene has CDR1 SGHVS and CDR2 FQNEAQ. This CDR3 region has 14 residues. The CDR3 spells CASSYHGQQVEQYF. The CDR3 DNA sequence: TGTGCCAGCAGCTACCACGGGCAGCAGGTCGAGCAGTACTTC.

DNA of the CDR3: TGTGCCAGCAGTCTGGGGAACAGAGACAATCAGCCCCAGCATTTT. Amino acid sequence: CASSLGNRDNQPQHF. This chain uses TRBV6-2 or TRBV6-3 with TRBJ1-5; unclear D gene. In germline, CDR1 is MNHEY, CDR2 SVGEGT. CDR3 length: 15 amino acids. V was clipped by 5 bases and J by 3 bases, with 14 bases between them.

The chain uses TRBV12-3 or TRBV12-4 and TRBJ2-1, with 14 bases lining up with TRBD2. V lost 3 bases, J lost 0 bases, and 7 bases stayed unmatched. The CDR3 covers 19 residues. CDR3: CASSLTSGGGPRSYNEQFF. The CDR3 coding sequence is TGTGCCAGCAGTTTGACTAGCGGGGGGGGACCGCGCTCCTACAATGAGCAGTTCTTC.

A note on this clonotype: A single base separates this from a much larger clone, so it may be a read error. CDR3 sequence: CASSLSGAREAQYF. The CDR3 region has the DNA TGTGCCAGCAGCTTATCAGGGGCGCGAGAGGCCCAGTACTTC. The chain links TRBV7-2 to TRBJ2-7, with D possibly being TRBD1 (6 bases). The ends were cut back, 2 bases at V and 10 bases at J, with 18 bases in the middle. Germline lookup yields CDR1 SGHTA and CDR2 FQGNSA. This CDR3 has 14 residues.

This clonotype was seen ten or more times. The chain uses TRBV11-2 and TRBJ2-3; TRBD2 matches 9 bases. Trimming removed 1 base from V and 0 bases from J; junction bases left unmatched: 2. Germline assignment: CDR1 SGHAT and CDR2 FQNNGV. The CDR3 consists of 16 residues. This CDR3 reads CASSLGRGGSTDTQYF. The CDR3 nucleotides read TGTGCCAGCAGCTTAGGGCGGGGGGGTAGCACAGATACGCAGTATTTT.

The CDR3 loop reads CASSQRGYNSYNSPLHF. CDR3 in DNA: TGTGCCAGCAGCCAACGGGGTTACAACTCCTATAATTCACCCCTCCACTTT. The chain is built from TRBV3-1 and TRBJ1-6, with D unresolved. Germline V CDR1 and CDR2: LGHDT, YNNKEL (reference sequence). The CDR3 length is 17 residues. Trimming removed 2 bases from V and 0 bases from J, with 11 bases in between. Full variable domain (remainder filled in from reference TRBV3-1 and TRBJ1-6): DTAVSQTPKYLVTQMGNDKSIKCEQNLGHDTMYWYKQDSKKFLKIMFSYNNKELIINETVPNRFSPKSPDKAHLNLHINSLELGDSAVYFCASSQRGYNSYNSPLHFGNGTRLTVT.

In nucleotides, the CDR3 is TGCGCCAGCAGCTTGGACAGGACGAACACTGAAGCTTTCTTT. Protein: CASSLDRTNTEAFF. The chain uses TRBV5-1 and TRBJ1-1; tentatively, D is TRBD1 (5 bases). The CDR3 runs to 14 residues. The V gene's germline CDR1 is SGHRS and CDR2 YFSETQ. Trimming took off 0 bases at V and 1 base at J, with 7 bases between the two ends.

This clonotype has only a few counts. CDR3 in amino acids: CAIMEGTDTQYF. In nucleotides, the CDR3 is TGTGCCATCATGGAGGGCACAGATACGCAGTATTTT. The chain employs TRBV10-3 and TRBJ2-3; tentative D call: TRBD2 (5 bases). The length of the CDR3 is 12 residues. The V end was cut by 7 bases, the J end by 1 base, with 6 bases between. Per the germline V gene, CDR1 is ENHRY and CDR2 is SYGVKD.

This clonotype was detected ten times or more. A clone one base away is much larger, so this may be a read error. J is TRBJ2-1 and V is TRBV2; 8 bases fit TRBD1. TRBJ2-7 explains the end of the DNA better; the J call may be wrong. The CDR3 totals 14 residues. From germline, CDR1 is SNHLY and CDR2 FYNNEI. CDR3: CASSGQGSYNEQYF. Written as DNA, the CDR3 is TGTGCCAGCAGCGGACAGGGTTCCTACAATGAGCAGTACTTC.

This clonotype was observed a few times. The V and J genes are TRBV5-1 and TRBJ2-3; D call uncertain. Germline V gene lookup returns CDR1 SGHRS and CDR2 YFSETQ. This CDR3 spans 16 amino acids. V was shortened by 3 bases and J by 0 bases, with 14 bases between the two germline ends. This CDR3 reads CASSSNSGGSTDTQYF. CDR3 coding DNA: TGCGCCAGCAGCTCAAATTCGGGCGGTAGCACAGATACGCAGTATTTT.

This clonotype was seen once. The rearrangement joins TRBV27 to TRBJ2-5; D is unclear. The CDR3 loop spans 16 amino acids. From germline, CDR1 is MNHEY and CDR2 SMNVEV (reference sequence). V was trimmed by 2 bases and J by 5 bases, leaving 18 bases between them. CDR3 coding DNA: TGTGCCAGCAGTTTAGGGAACAGTGTCTATCAGGAGACCCAGTACTTC. It yields the protein CASSLGNSVYQETQYF.